The 19 T cell receptor beta chains presented below share a single source sample, sequenced in a study of identical twins. TCRdb reprocessed the 5' RACE reads with MiXCR, giving one entry per CDR3 protein. The table lists 350,000 to 500,000 distinct CDR3 sequences, approximately 18% of them singletons. Sequencing used naive T cells sorted from blood. The receptors were gathered from a man aged 45-60 years in good health.

This clonotype has at least ten counts. This chain joins TRBV5-1 and TRBJ1-4, with 9 bases fitting TRBD1. Looked up from germline, CDR1 is SGHRS and CDR2 is YFSETQ. Losses at the gene ends were 1 base for V and 11 bases for J; bases not matched to a gene: 6. This CDR3 has 14 residues. The chain's CDR3 is CASSLRQGEVKLFF. CDR3 sequence (DNA): TGCGCCAGCAGCTTGAGACAGGGGGAGGTCAAACTGTTTTTT.

The chain recombines TRBV20-1 with TRBJ2-6; 7 bases map to TRBD1. V shed 6 bases and J 5 bases; nucleotides not matched to a gene: 13. This CDR3 spans 16 amino acids. Germline V gene lookup returns CDR1 DFQATT and CDR2 SNEGSKA (reference sequence). The CDR3 spells CSAQPRDSHWANVLTF. The CDR3 DNA reads TGCAGTGCGCAACCTCGGGACAGCCACTGGGCCAACGTCCTGACTTTC.

The chain uses TRBV20-1 and TRBJ1-1, with TRBD1 matching 7 bases. This CDR3 is 14 amino acids long. Trimming took 3 bases from V and 4 from J; bases not matched to a gene: 8. CDR1 and CDR2 (germline): DFQATT, SNEGSKA (reference sequence). The chain's CDR3 is CSARATGTGTEAFF. CDR3 bases: TGCAGTGCTAGGGCGACAGGGACGGGCACTGAAGCTTTCTTT.

This clonotype has just a few counts. The chain recombines TRBV12-3 or TRBV12-4 with TRBJ2-7; D perhaps matches TRBD1 (5 bases). Trimming stripped 4 bases from V and 8 bases from J, with 9 bases between. This CDR3 contains 11 residues. The CDR3, as DNA: TGTGCCAGCAGTTCCGGACACCAGCAGTACTTC. Translation: CASSSGHQQYF.

The DNA for the CDR3 is TGCGCCAGCAGCCCGACTAAACTCCAGTTTGAAGCTTTCTTT. Translated, it gives CASSPTKLQFEAFF. The chain has TRBV5-1 and TRBJ1-1; D call uncertain. The V gene lost 4 bases and the J gene lost 7 bases, with 17 bases spanning the gap. Germline V lookup: CDR1 SGHRS, CDR2 YFSETQ. The CDR3 consists of 14 residues.

This clonotype was counted between two and nine times. As DNA, the CDR3 is TGTGCCAGCAGCTTGAAGGAGGGAACGTCGCAGTTCTTC. Protein product: CASSLKEGTSQFF. The chain couples TRBV5-6 to TRBJ2-1, with D tentatively TRBD2 (6 bases). Germline V gives CDR1 SGHDT, CDR2 YYEEEE. The V end was cut by 1 base, the J end by 12 bases, with 14 bases between. The CDR3 is 13 amino acids.

The rearrangement links TRBV10-3 to TRBJ2-5; unclear D gene. V was pared by 1 base and J by 3 bases, with 3 bases between. The germline V gene has CDR1 ENHRY and CDR2 SYGVKD. CDR3 size: 12 residues. The CDR3 DNA follows: TGTGCCATCAGTGAGTACAAAGAGACCCAGTACTTC. This translates into CAISEYKETQYF.

This clonotype was seen many times. J is TRBJ2-7 and V is TRBV5-1, with 7 bases that match TRBD1. The CDR3 sequence is 14 residues long. The germline CDR1 and CDR2 sequences are SGHRS and YFSETQ. J was trimmed by 1 base and V by 0 bases; bases with no gene match: 1. The DNA for the CDR3 is TGCGCCAGCAGCTTGGACAGGGGTTCCTACGAGCAGTACTTC. Translated: CASSLDRGSYEQYF.

Ten or more counts support this clonotype. The V and J genes are TRBV15 and TRBJ2-3; no definite D call. CDR3 length: 13 residues. V dropped 8 bases and J dropped 2 bases, with 11 bases sitting between them. The germline V gene encodes CDR1 LNHNV and CDR2 YYDKDF (reference sequence). The CDR3 DNA reads as TGTGCCACCGGCCGGGTGGCCACAGATACGCAGTATTTT. It translates to CATGRVATDTQYF. The full variable domain, with the rest looked up from reference TRBV15 and TRBJ2-3, is DAMVIQNPRYQVTQFGKPVTLSCSQTLNHNVMYWYQQKSSQAPKLLFHYYDKDFNNEADTPDNFQSRRPNTSFCFLDIRSPGLGDTAMYLCATGRVATDTQYFGPGTRLTVL.

In this sample, this clonotype turned up a few times. The rearrangement joins TRBV27 to TRBJ2-6; no reliable D call. The CDR3 has 14 residues. Between the trimmed V and J ends, which lost 6 bases and 0 bases, there was a span of 6 bases. CDR1 is MNHEY and CDR2 is SMNVEV in the germline V gene (reference sequence). The CDR3 DNA reads TGTGCCAGCAGAGAGAGCTCTGGGGCCAACGTCCTGACTTTC. It specifies CASRESSGANVLTF.

This sequence joins TRBV27 and TRBJ1-2; 9 bases are a match to TRBD1. Trimming cost V 0 bases and J 0 bases; bases outside gene matches: 5. The germline V gene has CDR1 MNHEY and CDR2 SMNVEV (reference sequence). The CDR3 extends over 17 amino acids. The CDR3: CASSLSGQGPSNYGYTF. The CDR3 DNA reads as TGTGCCAGCAGTTTATCGGGACAGGGACCATCTAACTATGGCTACACCTTC.

This chain uses TRBV27 with TRBJ1-1; unclear D gene. V was pared by 11 bases and J by 1 base, with 23 bases between. The CDR3 covers 16 residues. Germline assignment: CDR1 MNHEY and CDR2 SMNVEV (reference sequence). The CDR3 spells CAPPLRRKGTNTEAFF. The CDR3 DNA follows: TGTGCCCCCCCTTTGCGGAGGAAGGGTACGAACACTGAAGCTTTCTTT.

This clonotype was found a few times. In DNA, the CDR3 is TGTGCCAGCAGTTACGAGGGACTAGTCGGGAATGAGCAGTTCTTC. Encoded protein: CASSYEGLVGNEQFF. The chain employs TRBV6-2 or TRBV6-3 and TRBJ2-1, with TRBD2 identical over 8 bases. Germline trimming cut 2 bases from V and 7 bases from J; bases unmatched to any gene: 7. The CDR3 has 15 amino acids. The germline V gene encodes CDR1 MNHEY and CDR2 SVGEGT.

V and J are TRBV20-1 and TRBJ2-1; TRBD2 agrees at 11 bases. V gave up 6 bases and J gave up 8 bases; unmatched junction bases: 18. The CDR3 totals 17 residues. Germline V lookup: CDR1 DFQATT, CDR2 SNEGSKA (reference sequence). For the CDR3, the DNA is TGCAGTGCAAAGGGGGTAGCGGGAGGGCTCGGGGGGGATGAGCAGTTCTTC. Translation gives CSAKGVAGGLGGDEQFF.

In its sample, this clonotype was seen once. This chain uses TRBV28 with TRBJ1-1; D ambiguous. Trimming left V 8 bases short and J 7 bases short, with 20 bases between. Germline V lookup: CDR1 MDHEN, CDR2 SYDVKM. The CDR3 spans 14 residues. Written as DNA, the CDR3 is TGTGCCAGCGGAGAGTCATACCCCGAAGTTGAAGCTTTCTTT. This gives the protein CASGESYPEVEAFF.

This clonotype was seen a few times. The chain is built from TRBV7-6 and TRBJ2-1; unclear D gene. The CDR3 has 13 residues. V shed 5 bases and J shed 8 bases, with 13 bases lying between them. The V gene's germline CDR1 is SGHVS and CDR2 FNYEAQ. The chain's CDR3 is CASSVDGGYEQFF. DNA of the CDR3: TGTGCCAGCAGCGTGGATGGTGGCTATGAGCAGTTCTTC.

This chain links TRBV7-2 with TRBJ2-5; perhaps TRBD1 as D (8 bases). Germline V gene data show CDR1 as SGHTA and CDR2 as FQGNSA. The V and J ends lost 2 bases and 5 bases respectively, with 15 bases between them. This CDR3 has 15 amino acids. The CDR3: CASSLITGGAETQYF. The CDR3 DNA is TGTGCCAGCAGCTTAATAACAGGGGGGGCGGAGACCCAGTACTTC.

This clonotype appeared a few times. The chain employs TRBV20-1 and TRBJ1-1; no clear D. V was shortened by 7 bases and J by 9 bases, with 9 bases between the two germline ends. The CDR3 runs 9 residues. Germline CDR1 DFQATT, CDR2 SNEGSKA (reference sequence). The CDR3 spells CSVPPQAFF. CDR3 nucleotides: TGCAGTGTCCCTCCCCAAGCTTTCTTT.

For this clonotype: Since a much larger clone is just one base distant, this may be a read error. This sequence joins TRBV24-1 and TRBJ2-2, with D perhaps matching TRBD1 (6 bases). CDR1 and CDR2 (germline): KGHDR, SFDVKD. The CDR3 runs 14 residues. The CDR3 region has the DNA TGTGCCACCAGAGGACAGTTACCGACCGGGGAGCGGTTTTTT. It codes for CATRGQLPTGERFF.